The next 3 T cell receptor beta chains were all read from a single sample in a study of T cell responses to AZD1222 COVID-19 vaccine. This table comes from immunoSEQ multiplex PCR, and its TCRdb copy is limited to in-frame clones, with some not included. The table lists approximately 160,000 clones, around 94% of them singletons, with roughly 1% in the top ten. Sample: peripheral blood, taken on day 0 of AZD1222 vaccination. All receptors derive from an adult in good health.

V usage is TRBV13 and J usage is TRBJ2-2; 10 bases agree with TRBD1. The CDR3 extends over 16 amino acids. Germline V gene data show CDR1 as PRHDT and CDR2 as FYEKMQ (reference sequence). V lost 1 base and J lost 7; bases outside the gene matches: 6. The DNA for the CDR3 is TGTGCCAGCAGCTTAGCCCCAGGGACAGGGGACGGGGAGCTGTTTTTT. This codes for CASSLAPGTGDGELFF.

The CDR3: CASSPRAPGANVLTF. The CDR3 DNA sequence: TGTGCCAGCTCACCAAGAGCTCCCGGGGCCAACGTCCTGACTTTC. The genes are TRBV18 and TRBJ2-6, with D unclear. The V end lost 2 bases, the J end lost 4 bases, and 9 bases lay between the germline ends. Germline CDR1 is KGHSH and CDR2 is LQKENI. The CDR3 has 15 residues.

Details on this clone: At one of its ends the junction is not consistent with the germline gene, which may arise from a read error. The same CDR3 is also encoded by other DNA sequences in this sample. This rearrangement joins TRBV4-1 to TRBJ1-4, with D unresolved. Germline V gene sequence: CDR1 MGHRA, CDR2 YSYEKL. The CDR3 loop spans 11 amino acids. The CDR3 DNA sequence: TGCGCCAGCAGCCAAGTTGAAAAGCTGTTTTTT. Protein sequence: CASSQVEKLFF.